This T cell receptor (beta chain) was sequenced in a study of blood T cell repertoires in COVID-19. TCRdb's copy holds only in-frame clones and misses some; the assay was immunoSEQ multiplex PCR. This sample carries approximately 300,000 clones, roughly 88% of them seen once, and the ten largest clones take roughly 4.3%. Trimming at V came to 4 bases and at J to 4 bases, leaving 9 bases not matched to a gene. The CDR3 sequence is 17 residues long. Germline-derived CDR1 and CDR2 are KGHSH and LQKENI. Sample: PBMCs or T cells enriched from blood (not recorded which). The rearrangement joins TRBV18 to TRBJ1-6; TRBD1 aligns across 8 bases. This sequence was found in a woman younger than 45 who had recovered from COVID-19. This chain's CDR3 is CASSRRVDRGYNSPLHF. CDR3 in DNA: TGTGCCAGCTCACGAAGGGTCGACAGGGGATATAATTCACCCCTCCACTTT.